This T cell receptor (beta chain) was recorded in a study of a mutant IDH1 vaccine in newly diagnosed glioma. Generated by immunoSEQ multiplex PCR, the TCRdb table keeps only in-frame clones and is missing some. The table has tens of thousands of clones, 80% to 85% seen once. Noted time point: week 47, end of study. The content of each vaccine dose was 300 ug of mutant IDH1 20-mer peptide, and topical imiquimod accompanied it. This CDR3 region has 14 residues. From germline, CDR1 is LNHDA and CDR2 SQIVND (reference sequence). Deletions cut 5 bases from V and 8 bases from J, with 16 bases between. As to this clone: Its antigen is as yet unknown.

This sequence was found in a woman aged 50 to 60 with glioma. The material sequenced was PBMCs, taken from a glioma patient whose treatment included an IDH1 peptide vaccine. The chain has TRBV19 and TRBJ1-5; TRBD1 might be the D (6 bases). The CDR3 DNA is TGTGCCAGTAGTGTGGACAGTCTTAAAAAGCCCCAGCATTTT. It yields the protein CASSVDSLKKPQHF.